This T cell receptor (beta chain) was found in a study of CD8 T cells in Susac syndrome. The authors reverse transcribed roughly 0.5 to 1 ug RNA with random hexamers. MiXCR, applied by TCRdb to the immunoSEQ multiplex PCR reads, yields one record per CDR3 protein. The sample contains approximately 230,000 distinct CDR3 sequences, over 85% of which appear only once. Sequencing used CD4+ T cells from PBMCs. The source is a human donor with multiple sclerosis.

The CDR3 DNA reads TGTGCCACCAGCAGCGGGAGGGGTGATAGCACAGATACGCAGTATTTT. Residues: CATSSGRGDSTDTQYF. The rearrangement joins TRBV24-1 to TRBJ2-3, with 10 nucleotides matching TRBD2. The CDR3 sequence is 16 residues long. The V and J ends lost 7 bases and 0 bases, in that order; junction bases with no gene match: 6. Per germline, CDR1 KGHDR and CDR2 SFDVKD.